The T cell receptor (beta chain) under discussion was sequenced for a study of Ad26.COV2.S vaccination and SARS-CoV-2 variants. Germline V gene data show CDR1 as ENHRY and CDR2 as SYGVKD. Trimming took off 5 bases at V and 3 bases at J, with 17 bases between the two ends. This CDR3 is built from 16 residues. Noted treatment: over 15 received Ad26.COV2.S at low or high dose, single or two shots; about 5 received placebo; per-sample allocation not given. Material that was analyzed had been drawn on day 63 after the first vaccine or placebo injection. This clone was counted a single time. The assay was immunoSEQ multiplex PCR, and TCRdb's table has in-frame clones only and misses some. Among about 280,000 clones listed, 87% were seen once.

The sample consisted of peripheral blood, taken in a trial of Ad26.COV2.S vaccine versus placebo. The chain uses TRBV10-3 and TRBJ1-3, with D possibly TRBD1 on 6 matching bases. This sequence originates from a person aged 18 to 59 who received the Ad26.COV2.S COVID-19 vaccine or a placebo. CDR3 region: CAISRIRGSGGNTIYF. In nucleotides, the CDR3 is TGTGCCATCAGTCGCATCAGGGGTTCGGGTGGAAACACCATATATTTT.